Included here is one T cell receptor (beta chain) sequence, with context. Treatment noted: oral pan-JAK inhibitor, 5-10 mg twice daily. Alopecia areata patients provided lesional scalp punch biopsies and peripheral blood, both collected for the study. Sorted out of PBMCs were CD4+ T cells and CD8+ T cells. This specimen comes from a study of CD8+ T cells in alopecia areata. Study-wide background: Treated patients received oral tofacitinib, 5 to 10 mg twice daily.

The length of the CDR3 is 16 residues. V lost 6 bases and J lost 2; bases outside the gene matches: 9. Germline V gene data show CDR1 as LNHDA and CDR2 as SQIVND (reference sequence). Reverse transcribed after extraction, RNA yielded cDNA as the sequencing template. The table came from immunoSEQ multiplex PCR; TCRdb's copy has only in-frame clones and leaves some out. The sample includes roughly 110,000 clones, 80% to 85% of them seen just once. The chain has TRBV19 and TRBJ2-3, with 9 bases aligning to TRBD1. The source is a human donor with alopecia areata. The sample consisted of CD8+ T cells sorted from blood, taken at week 24, from a patient treated with tofacitinib. The CDR3 reads CASSFTGGLNTDTQYF. CDR3 nucleotides: TGTGCCAGTAGCTTCACAGGGGGCCTAAACACAGATACGCAGTATTTT.